The 14 T cell receptor beta chains in this list originate from one sample, sequenced in a study of T cells in Graves' hyperthyroidism and ophthalmopathy. Amplification of TCR beta CDR3 regions used RNA as the template. First-round RT-PCR with HTBI primers amplified the TCR CDR3 region. TCRdb reanalysed the multiplex PCR reads using MiXCR and keeps one entry per CDR3 protein. The top ten hold more than 5% of the sample, which has approximately 600,000 distinct CDR3 sequences, more than 11% seen once. Sequencing used blood. These receptors were obtained from a woman aged 25 to 39 with Graves' hyperthyroidism that later progressed to Graves' ophthalmopathy.

This clonotype was counted ten times or more. This chain connects TRBV12-5 to TRBJ2-1; 10 bases match TRBD2. CDR1 and CDR2 from the germline V gene are LGHNT and FRNRAP. The CDR3 contains 16 residues. The V segment lost 3 bases and the J segment 7 bases; nucleotides outside the gene matches: 9. CDR3 region: CASGLTRLAGGNEQFF. In nucleotides, the CDR3 is TGTGCTAGTGGTTTAACCCGACTAGCGGGTGGGAATGAGCAGTTCTTC.

This clonotype showed up many times. The genes are TRBV12-5 and TRBJ2-2; D gene uncertain. The CDR3 has 15 residues. Trimming left V 5 bases short and J 1 base short, with 11 bases between. CDR1 is LGHNT and CDR2 is FRNRAP in the germline V gene. DNA for the CDR3: TGTGCTAGTGGTACGACGGATTTGAACACCGGGGAGCTGTTTTTT. Its protein product is CASGTTDLNTGELFF.

This clonotype was counted a few times. The genes are TRBV12-3 or TRBV12-4 and TRBJ1-4, with 8 bases that match TRBD1. This CDR3 region has 17 residues. The trim removed 5 bases at V and 6 bases at J, leaving 14 bases unmatched. CDR3 DNA: TGTGCCAGCAGTCCAGGACAGGGAAAGAGGTTTGATGAAAAACTGTTTTTT. This encodes CASSPGQGKRFDEKLFF.

About this clonotype: A much larger clonotype is one base distant, so this may be a read error. The chain is built from TRBV7-9 and TRBJ1-5, with a weak D call TRBD1 (5 bases). V was cut by 4 bases and J by 3 bases, with 10 bases left in between. CDR3 length equals 14 residues. Germline assignment: CDR1 SEHNR and CDR2 FQNEAQ (reference sequence). This chain's CDR3 is CASSSVTVNQPQHF. DNA for the CDR3: TGTGCCAGCAGCTCCGTGACAGTCAATCAGCCCCAGCATTTT.

Turning to this clonotype: A much bigger clone sits one base away, suggesting this may be a read error. This rearrangement joins TRBV3-1 to TRBJ2-7; D is unclear. V was cut by 11 bases and J by 1 base, with 15 bases left in between. Germline values: CDR1 LGHDT, CDR2 YNNKEL (reference sequence). The CDR3 is made up of 13 amino acids. DNA for the CDR3: TGTGCCGGCCGCGACAAGAGTTCCTACGAGCAGTACTTC. Its protein product is CAGRDKSSYEQYF.

This clonotype was detected many times. This chain joins TRBV20-1 and TRBJ2-1; TRBD2 aligns across 14 bases. Germline V CDR1 and CDR2: DFQATT, SNEGSKA (reference sequence). The ends lost 4 bases at V and 6 bases at J; junction bases unmatched: 5. This CDR3 spans 15 amino acids. The CDR3 loop is CSAMTGTSGGNEQFF. Here the CDR3 DNA reads TGCAGTGCTATGACCGGGACTAGCGGGGGCAATGAGCAGTTCTTC.

The table lists this clonotype with many counts. The chain carries TRBV11-3 and TRBJ2-3; D is undetermined. Between the trimmed V and J ends, which lost 0 bases and 9 bases, there was a span of 4 bases. Germline V gene sequence: CDR1 SGHNT, CDR2 YENEEA. The length of the CDR3 is 11 residues. The CDR3 DNA follows: TGTGCCAGCAGCTTAGAACAGACGCAGTATTTT. Translated: CASSLEQTQYF.

The rearrangement uses TRBV3-1 and TRBJ1-2, with D possibly matching TRBD1 (6 bases). The CDR3 sequence is 14 residues long. The germline CDR1 and CDR2 sequences are LGHDT and YNNKEL (reference sequence). The V end was cut by 4 bases, the J end by 12 bases, with 21 bases between. CDR3 loop: CASSPNTGSGGHTF. For the CDR3, the DNA is TGTGCCAGCAGCCCTAACACAGGGTCGGGGGGCCACACCTTC.

The V and J genes are TRBV7-9 and TRBJ2-2, with D possibly being TRBD2 (5 bases). The CDR3 runs to 15 residues. Trimming cost V 0 bases and J 3 bases, with 8 bases left between them. Germline CDR1 is SEHNR and CDR2 is FQNEAQ (reference sequence). DNA of the CDR3: TGTGCCAGCAGCTTAGCGGGAGCGGACACCGGGGAGCTGTTTTTT. The encoded protein is CASSLAGADTGELFF.

This clonotype was found many times. The chain has TRBV3-1 and TRBJ2-7; D ambiguous. Between the trimmed V and J ends, which lost 1 base and 4 bases, there was a span of 20 bases. The length of the CDR3 is 17 residues. The germline V gene encodes CDR1 LGHDT and CDR2 YNNKEL (reference sequence). The CDR3 coding sequence is TGTGCCAGCAGCCAAGGTCGCGGTGGGCTGTACCGGTACGAGCAGTACTTC. Translated: CASSQGRGGLYRYEQYF.

This clonotype was found many times. The rearrangement uses TRBV5-1 and TRBJ2-7; D gene uncertain. The germline V gene encodes CDR1 SGHRS and CDR2 YFSETQ. The CDR3 consists of 14 residues. The V and J ends lost 4 bases and 2 bases respectively, with 13 bases between them. DNA of the CDR3: TGCGCCAGCAGCGGTTCGGACCCCGCCTACGAGCAGTACTTC. It codes for CASSGSDPAYEQYF.

A remark on this clonotype: It is likely a read error, because the conserved phenylalanine at the end of the CDR3 is missing. The rearrangement links TRBV12-3 or TRBV12-4 to TRBJ2-1; the D gene is possibly TRBD1 (7 bases). V was cut by 6 bases and J by 4 bases, with 25 bases left in between. The CDR3 runs to 18 residues. CDR3 sequence reads: CASSASGGHFPPYNEQFL. As DNA, the CDR3 is TGTGCCAGCAGCGCGTCAGGGGGGCACTTTCCCCCATACAATGAGCAGTTCCTC.

The CDR3 spells CASRPSAGAGAKDTQYF. CDR3 bases: TGTGCCAGCCGCCCCAGTGCAGGGGCCGGGGCAAAAGATACGCAGTATTTT. The chain is built from TRBV6-1 and TRBJ2-3, with D tentatively TRBD1 (6 bases). Trimming removed 8 bases from V and 5 bases from J, with 26 bases in between. The CDR3 is 17 residues long. Germline-derived CDR1 and CDR2 are MNHNS and SASEGT.

This clonotype appeared many times. A read error is possible here, since a much larger clone lies one base away. The chain combines TRBV24-1 with TRBJ1-5; D is unresolved. V lost 3 bases and J lost 1, with 0 bases in between. The CDR3 sequence is 12 residues long. Germline V gene sequence: CDR1 KGHDR, CDR2 SFDVKD. CDR3 nucleotides: TGTGCCACCAGTGATAGCAATCAGCCCCAGCATTTT. It encodes CATSDSNQPQHF.